The sequence of this TCR beta chain was determined in a study of metastatic and nonmetastatic thyroid tumors. Study outcomes and limitations: Significantly higher TCR beta diversity was reportedly seen in malignant thyroid tumors than benign nodules, in blood and tumor.

Among the patients, none had received any treatment before thyroid surgery. Methods used by the authors: CDR3 differences across clinicopathological groups were used to build a distant-metastasis classifier for papillary thyroid cancer. TCRdb called clones again from the PCR reads with MiXCR. The V and J calls come from TCRdb's annotation, not from the publication. The sample holds 50,000 to 65,000 clones, 4% to 4.5% seen once. This clone has a count of ten or more. What it binds is not known. Germline CDR1 reads SGHKS; CDR2 reads YYEKEE (reference sequence). The CDR3 consists of 13 residues. The V end was cut by 4 bases, the J end by 8 bases, with 15 bases between.

This rearrangement joins TRBV5-5 to TRBJ1-2; tentative D call: TRBD1 (5 bases). The TCR comes from a female donor with papillary thyroid cancer or a benign thyroid nodule (not recorded which). Some clones in this sample may be carry-over from other donors' samples. The sequencing sample was made of blood. The DNA of the CDR3 is TGTGCCAGCAGCCCGACAGAGGCGAAGGGCTACACCTTC. Protein product: CASSPTEAKGYTF. The variable domain in full, completed from reference TRBV5-5 and TRBJ1-2, reads DAGVTQSPTHLIKTRGQQVTLRCSPISGHKSVSWYQQVLGQGPQFIFQYYEKEERGRGNFPDRFSARQFPNYSSELNVNALLLGDSALYLCASSPTEAKGYTFGSGTRLTVV.